A selection of T cell receptor beta chains follows, all from one sample in a study of T-cell reconstitution after alpha-beta-depleted transplantation in children. TCRdb re-analysed the PCR reads in MiXCR, keeping a single row per CDR3 protein. The sample contains about 230,000 distinct CDR3 sequences, about 11% of which appear only once. The specimen was PBMCs from the stem cell graft donor, collected from the stem cell graft. The source is a human donor who donated a stem cell graft to a child with acute lymphoblastic leukemia. Each CDR3 is given with its conserved first and last residue. The D gene is left open where the match is weak. Clone sizes are given selectively: once, few, many, or a class where the clone is expanded.

TRBJ2-7 many TRBV6-1 TRBD1 CASTPGQAYEQYF TGTGCCAGCACTCCCGGACAGGCGTACGAGCAGTACTTC
TRBJ2-7 many TRBV27 TRBD2 CASSQKLAGGPYEQYF TGTGCCAGCAGCCAAAAACTAGCGGGAGGGCCCTACGAGCAGTACTTC
TRBJ1-1 many TRBV12-3/TRBV12-4 - CASTSTGGAFF TGTGCCAGCACCTCGACGGGAGGAGCTTTCTTT
TRBJ1-4 many TRBV29-1 - CSVSPGGLEKLFF TGCAGCGTCAGCCCCGGAGGGCTTGAAAAACTGTTTTTT
TRBJ1-1 few TRBV20-1 TRBD1 CSASLHAGGTNTEAFF TGCAGTGCTAGTTTACATGCAGGGGGGACGAACACTGAAGCTTTCTTT
TRBJ2-3 - TRBV7-2 TRBD2 CASSPQRTSGGALPDTQYF TGTGCCAGCAGCCCTCAAAGGACTAGCGGGGGGGCCCTCCCAGATACGCAGTATTTT
TRBJ2-1 - TRBV4-3 TRBD2 CASSQVLGLAGQNEQFF TGCGCCAGCAGCCAAGTCTTGGGACTAGCCGGTCAAAATGAGCAGTTCTTC
TRBJ1-1 many TRBV20-1 - CSARDIRRANAFF TGCAGTGCTAGAGATATTAGGAGGGCTAACGCTTTCTTT
TRBJ1-5 many TRBV3-1 - CASSQVGGNQPQHF TGTGCCAGCAGCCAAGTAGGGGGGAATCAGCCCCAGCATTTT
TRBJ1-2 many TRBV7-8 - CASSLVVEQGWSGYTF TGTGCCAGCAGCTTAGTCGTCGAGCAGGGGTGGTCTGGCTACACCTTC
TRBJ1-1 many TRBV20-1 - CSARAVDGNTEAFF TGCAGTGCTAGAGCGGTTGACGGGAACACTGAAGCTTTCTTT
TRBJ1-1 many TRBV7-2 - CASSLARGTEAFF TGTGCCAGCAGCTTAGCAAGAGGGACTGAAGCTTTCTTT
TRBJ2-1 many TRBV27 TRBD2 CASGTSGIWQGVSYNEQFF TGTGCCAGCGGGACTAGCGGGATATGGCAGGGGGTCTCCTACAATGAGCAGTTCTTC
TRBJ2-3 many TRBV20-1 TRBD2 CSASPVLAGGPTDTQYF TGCAGTGCTAGTCCCGTCTTAGCGGGGGGGCCGACAGATACGCAGTATTTT
TRBJ2-1 many TRBV29-1 - CSVSYPLIEFF TGCAGCGTTTCCTACCCCCTAATCGAGTTCTTC
TRBJ2-1 many TRBV20-1 TRBD1 CSAGTGNNEQFF TGCAGTGCTGGGACAGGGAACAATGAGCAGTTCTTC
TRBJ2-5 - TRBV5-1 TRBD2 CASSPWTSGRKQETQYF TGCGCCAGCAGCCCCTGGACTAGCGGGAGGAAGCAAGAGACCCAGTACTTC
TRBJ2-3 few TRBV4-2 - CASSQDQDVTSTDTQYF TGTGCCAGCAGCCAAGATCAGGACGTGACTAGCACAGATACGCAGTATTTT
TRBJ2-7 many TRBV20-1 TRBD2 CSGKLAGPYEQYF TGCAGTGGCAAACTAGCGGGACCCTACGAGCAGTACTTC
TRBJ2-3 - TRBV7-8 TRBD1 CASSPRAGRGHTDTQYF TGTGCCAGCAGCCCCCGGGCGGGCAGGGGGCATACAGATACGCAGTATTTT
TRBJ2-3 many TRBV7-8 TRBD2 CASSPTNGGADTQYF TGTGCCAGCAGCCCGACGAACGGGGGGGCCGATACGCAGTATTTT
TRBJ1-2 few TRBV2 - CASSEDWSDGYTF TGTGCCAGCAGTGAGGACTGGTCTGATGGCTACACCTTC
TRBJ2-1 - TRBV11-3 - CASSRRDAPDNEQFF TGTGCCAGCAGCAGACGGGACGCCCCAGACAATGAGCAGTTCTTC